A single sample gave rise to the 25 T cell receptor beta chains below, sequenced in a study of stem cell transplantation in POMP-related autoinflammatory disease. Generated by immunoSEQ multiplex PCR, the TCRdb table keeps only in-frame clones and is missing some. The sample has tens of thousands of clones; about nine tenths are singletons. This specimen consisted of CD4+ T cells from PBMCs, obtained after stem cell transplantation. These TCRs come from a human patient with POMP-related autoinflammation and immune dysregulation (PRAID). Some T cells may be supplied by the graft donor.

The chain is built from TRBV29-1 and TRBJ2-7; perhaps TRBD2 as D (6 bases). Germline CDR1 reads SQVTM; CDR2 reads ANQGSEA. V was clipped by 3 bases and J by 7 bases, with 13 bases between them. The CDR3 is 12 amino acids. The CDR3 sequence is CSVERPGREQYF. CDR3 DNA: TGCAGCGTTGAGCGGCCGGGGAGGGAGCAGTACTTC.

CDR3 in DNA: TGTGCCAGCAGTGGACCCGTGACCTACGAGCAGTACGTC. Translation gives CASSGPVTYEQYV. The chain uses TRBV2 and TRBJ2-7, with D unresolved. Trimming left V 4 bases short and J 2 bases short, with 9 bases between. Germline-derived CDR1 and CDR2 are SNHLY and FYNNEI. This CDR3 has 13 amino acids.

V and J are TRBV28 and TRBJ2-5; D perhaps matches TRBD1 (6 bases). The CDR3 spans 16 residues. Germline CDR1 is MDHEN and CDR2 is SYDVKM. The germline V and J ends were trimmed by 4 bases and 3 bases, with 18 bases remaining between them. In DNA, the CDR3 is TGTGCCAGCAGTTCCACGGCGGACAGAACCGAAGAGACCCAGTACTTC. Amino acid sequence: CASSSTADRTEETQYF.

The chain has TRBV10-2 and TRBJ1-1, with D possibly matching TRBD1 (5 bases). V gave up 4 bases and J gave up 2 bases, with 23 bases separating them. There are 18 residues in the CDR3. Germline V CDR1 and CDR2: WSHSY, SAAADI. The CDR3 reads CASSASGLRGSRNTEAFF. The CDR3, as DNA: TGCGCCAGCAGTGCCTCGGGCTTGCGGGGCAGCCGAAACACTGAAGCTTTCTTT.

The chain uses TRBV19 and TRBJ1-5, with 8 bases aligning to TRBD1. This CDR3 is built from 15 residues. The V gene's germline CDR1 is LNHDA and CDR2 SQIVND (reference sequence). V shed 2 bases, J shed 2 bases, and the junction held 2 bases outside the gene matches. CDR3 sequence: CASSIQQGGNQPQHF. The DNA of the CDR3 is TGTGCCAGTAGTATACAACAGGGGGGCAATCAGCCCCAGCATTTT.

This rearrangement joins TRBV25-1 to TRBJ1-4, with D possibly matching TRBD1 (6 bases). This CDR3 contains 15 residues. The V gene's germline CDR1 is MGHDK and CDR2 SYGVNS. V was shortened by 0 bases and J by 8 bases, with 13 bases between the two germline ends. The CDR3 protein is CASSEYLGGREKLFF. The CDR3 DNA reads TGTGCCAGCAGTGAATATCTCGGGGGCCGGGAAAAACTGTTTTTT.

The chain has TRBV6-5 and TRBJ2-7, with D perhaps TRBD2 (6 bases). Trimming removed 11 bases at V and 0 bases at J, with 17 bases between. Germline assignment: CDR1 MNHEY and CDR2 SVGAGI. The CDR3 is made up of 14 amino acids. As DNA, the CDR3 is TGTGCCGCGGCGGGACCATTTCCCTCCTACGAGCAGTACTTC. This encodes CAAAGPFPSYEQYF.

The chain recombines TRBV6-5 with TRBJ2-3; D is undetermined. V shed 0 bases and J shed 15 bases, with 16 bases lying between them. Germline CDR1 MNHEY, CDR2 SVGAGI. This CDR3 is built from 13 residues. CDR3 DNA sequence: TGTGCCAGCAGTTACTCGAGAGGTGGCAGAGATTATTTT. This encodes CASSYSRGGRDYF.

This chain connects TRBV2 to TRBJ1-1; no clear D. Trimming removed 4 bases at V and 0 bases at J, with 12 bases between. The CDR3 is 15 residues long. Germline V lookup: CDR1 SNHLY, CDR2 FYNNEI. The chain's CDR3 is CASSGEGIMNTEAFF. CDR3 nucleotide sequence: TGTGCCAGCAGTGGAGAGGGAATTATGAACACTGAAGCTTTCTTT.

The gene calls are TRBV23-1 and TRBJ1-5; unclear D gene. TRBV23-1 falls under the ORF class, with uncertain function. CDR3 length: 10 residues. The V end was cut by 3 bases, the J end by 13 bases, with 7 bases between. CDR3 nucleotide sequence: TGCGCCAGCAGTCAGGGCATGCAGCATTTT. This sequence encodes CASSQGMQHF.

The chain recombines TRBV3-1 (or the pseudogene TRBV3-2) with TRBJ1-2, with a tentative D call TRBD1 (5 bases). Deletions cut 5 bases from V and 7 bases from J, with 20 bases between. The CDR3 is 15 amino acids. Germline CDR1 is LGHDT and CDR2 is YNNKEL (reference sequence). In nucleotides, the CDR3 is TGTGCCAGCAGCTCCCTGGGACGGAAGTTCGGTGGCTACACCTTC. Amino acid sequence: CASSSLGRKFGGYTF.

As to this clone: Without the conserved terminal phenylalanine or tryptophan, this CDR3 likely stems from a read error. Because the CDR3's place on the DNA is in doubt, the DNA is left out and the CDR3 is given as listed by TCRdb. The rearrangement links TRBV10-2 to TRBJ2-7; the D segment call TRBD2 is taken from the table without a DNA check. Per germline, CDR1 WSHSY and CDR2 SAAADI. The CDR3 has 12 amino acids, counting both end residues. The chain's CDR3 is CASSESRLLMVL.

This sequence joins TRBV19 and TRBJ1-5; 9 nucleotides align to TRBD1. Germline CDR1 LNHDA, CDR2 SQIVND (reference sequence). This CDR3 spans 15 amino acids. V trimming: 4 bases; J trimming: 0 bases; junction bases outside the gene matches: 1. The CDR3 here is CASSTTGGSNQPQHF. In DNA form, the CDR3 reads TGTGCCAGTAGTACGACAGGGGGTAGCAATCAGCCCCAGCATTTT.

V and J are TRBV29-1 and TRBJ2-3; the D gene is possibly TRBD2 (6 bases). Germline CDR1 and CDR2: SQVTM and ANQGSEA. Trimming took 4 bases from V and 0 from J, leaving 17 bases between them. This CDR3 region has 16 residues. CDR3 DNA: TGCAGCGTTGTGGGGCTAGCGTCGATTAGCACAGATACGCAGTATTTT. Translated, it gives CSVVGLASISTDTQYF.

V is TRBV19 and J is TRBJ2-3; either TRBD1 or TRBD2 may supply D (5 bases each). Trimming took off 7 bases at V and 9 bases at J, with 20 bases between the two ends. The CDR3 is 14 amino acids. From germline, CDR1 is LNHDA and CDR2 SQIVND (reference sequence). Written as DNA, the CDR3 is TGTGCCAGTAACCCTGGACTGGAGGCAGGGACGCAGTATTTT. This codes for CASNPGLEAGTQYF. Using reference TRBV19 and TRBJ2-3 for the parts outside the CDR3, the full variable domain is DGGITQSPKYLFRKEGQNVTLSCEQNLNHDAMYWYRQDPGQGLRLIYYSQIVNDFQKGDIAEGYSVSREKKESFPLTVTSAQKNPTAFYLCASNPGLEAGTQYFGPGTRLTVL.

J is TRBJ1-3 and V is TRBV7-9, with 11 bases lining up with TRBD1. Germline CDR1 SEHNR, CDR2 FQNEAQ (reference sequence). The length of the CDR3 is 17 residues. Unmatched junction bases numbered 2, after V lost 1 base and J lost 0 bases. The CDR3 spells CASSLEGQGDSGNTIYF. In DNA, the CDR3 is TGTGCCAGCAGCTTAGAGGGACAGGGGGACTCTGGAAACACCATATATTTT.

The chain has TRBV4-1 and TRBJ2-2, with 9 bases fitting TRBD1. CDR1 and CDR2 from the germline V gene are MGHRA and YSYEKL. Germline trimming cut 4 bases from V and 5 bases from J; bases unmatched to any gene: 8. This CDR3 comprises 16 residues. Written as DNA, the CDR3 is TGCGCCAGCAGCCGCACTTGGGACAGGGCAACCGGGGAGCTGTTTTTT. Protein product: CASSRTWDRATGELFF.

The rearrangement links TRBV13 to TRBJ1-2; D remains ambiguous. Between the trimmed V and J ends, which lost 5 bases and 1 base, there was a span of 11 bases. Germline V lookup: CDR1 PRHDT, CDR2 FYEKMQ (reference sequence). The CDR3 is 14 amino acids. The CDR3 DNA reads as TGTGCCAGCAGCCCCGCCGACAATAACTATGGCTACACCTTC. It yields the protein CASSPADNNYGYTF.

CDR3 nucleotide sequence: TGTGCCAGCAGCTTTGGACAGGCCTCTACGCAGTATTTT. Its translation is CASSFGQASTQYF. The rearrangement joins TRBV7-2 to TRBJ2-3; 7 bases are a match to TRBD1. Looked up from germline, CDR1 is SGHTA and CDR2 is FQGNSA. This CDR3 has 13 amino acids. The ends lost 3 bases at V and 8 bases at J; junction bases unmatched: 5.

The chain has TRBV12-5 and TRBJ2-6; D is ambiguous. V gave up 4 bases and J gave up 0 bases, with 7 bases separating them. Germline V CDR1 and CDR2: LGHNT, FRNRAP. The CDR3 is 15 amino acids. The CDR3 spells CASGSYGSGANVLTF. The DNA of the CDR3 is TGTGCTAGTGGTTCCTACGGCTCTGGGGCCAACGTCCTGACTTTC.

The gene calls are TRBV5-1 and TRBJ2-1, with TRBD2 identical over 11 bases. The CDR3 runs to 16 residues. Trimming took 4 bases from V and 3 from J; bases not matched to a gene: 6. Germline lookup yields CDR1 SGHRS and CDR2 YFSETQ. The CDR3 loop reads CASSRTGTSGYNEQFF. CDR3 in DNA: TGCGCCAGCAGCAGGACCGGGACTAGCGGCTACAATGAGCAGTTCTTC.

This clone was counted a single time. The V gene is TRBV18, the J gene TRBJ2-5; no reliable D call. This CDR3 comprises 13 residues. CDR1 KGHSH and CDR2 LQKENI come from the germline V gene. The V and J ends lost 3 bases and 4 bases respectively, with 9 bases between them. The CDR3 is CASSPPTAETQYF. CDR3 coding DNA: TGTGCCAGCTCACCCCCCACCGCAGAGACCCAGTACTTC. The full variable domain, completed using reference TRBV18 and TRBJ2-5, is NAGVMQNPRHLVRRRGQEARLRCSPMKGHSHVYWYRQLPEEGLKFMVYLQKENIIDESGMPKERFSAEFPKEGPSILRIQQVVRGDSAAYFCASSPPTAETQYFGPGTRLLVL.

J is TRBJ1-2 and V is TRBV6-5; possibly TRBD1 for D (6 bases). The CDR3 is 16 residues long. Germline V CDR1 and CDR2: MNHEY, SVGAGI. With 0 bases removed from V and 4 bases from J, the gap between germline ends came to 15 bases. The CDR3 bases are TGTGCCAGCAGTTACTCGAGCGTACTACAGGGCTATGGCTACACCTTC. It translates to CASSYSSVLQGYGYTF.

The V call is TRBV18, the J call TRBJ1-1; a weak D match, TRBD1 (5 bases). Germline CDR1 KGHSH, CDR2 LQKENI. Trimming took off 4 bases at V and 1 base at J, with 13 bases between the two ends. CDR3 length: 15 amino acids. The DNA for the CDR3 is TGTGCCAGCTCACTAGGGGTCCTCACGAACACTGAAGCTTTCTTT. This translates into CASSLGVLTNTEAFF.

The chain recombines TRBV5-1 with TRBJ1-5; 9 bases are shared with TRBD1. Germline-derived CDR1 and CDR2 are SGHRS and YFSETQ. V lost 2 bases to trimming and J lost 5 bases; unmatched junction nucleotides: 5. CDR3 size: 15 residues. CDR3 region: CASSLGTGRYQPQHF. The CDR3 DNA sequence: TGCGCCAGCAGCTTAGGGACAGGGCGCTATCAGCCCCAGCATTTT.